This is a list of T cell receptor beta chains from one sample in a study of identical twins. MiXCR, run by TCRdb on the 5' RACE reads, gives a single entry per CDR3 protein. The sample shows 1,800,000 or so distinct CDR3 sequences, under 35% of them seen only once. Sequenced sample: cord blood. Receptors originate from a newborn girl in good health. CDR3s include the opening cysteine and the closing phenylalanine or tryptophan. The D gene is left open where the match is weak. Some rows have no size entry. The others give once, few or many, or a class for an expanded clone.

j_call d_call v_call clone_size cdr3_aa cdr3_nt
TRBJ2-7 NA TRBV28 many CASSFGTLNYEQYF TGTGCCAGCAGTTTCGGGACTCTCAACTACGAGCAGTACTTC
TRBJ2-3 NA TRBV20-1 few CSATVAAHTDTQYF TGCAGTGCTACGGTAGCGGCCCACACAGATACGCAGTATTTT
TRBJ2-4 TRBD2 TRBV4-1 many CASSQPTSGSAKNIQYF TGCGCCAGCAGCCAGCCTACTAGCGGGAGTGCCAAAAACATTCAGTACTTC
TRBJ2-2 NA TRBV29-1 NA CSVEGENPGELFF TGCAGCGTTGAGGGGGAGAATCCCGGGGAGCTGTTTTTT
TRBJ2-5 TRBD1 TRBV5-1 NA CASSSPTPQGARVRETQYF TGCGCCAGCAGCTCGCCAACCCCACAGGGGGCGAGGGTTCGGGAGACCCAGTACTTC
TRBJ2-7 TRBD2 TRBV6-7 once CASSRNRLAELGWYEQYF TGTGCCAGCAGCCGAAACCGACTAGCGGAACTAGGGTGGTACGAGCAGTACTTC
TRBJ2-3 NA TRBV2 NA CASSLMAASTDTQYF TGTGCCAGCAGTTTAATGGCCGCTAGCACAGATACGCAGTATTTT
TRBJ2-1 NA TRBV7-2 NA CASSLAGINNEQFF TGTGCCAGCAGCTTAGCCGGGATTAACAATGAGCAGTTCTTC
TRBJ1-2 NA TRBV6-2/TRBV6-3 NA CASRRTAQLGGYTF TGTGCCAGCAGACGGACAGCACAATTAGGGGGCTACACCTTC
TRBJ2-7 NA TRBV5-1 many CASSLVQGKNEQYF TGCGCCAGCAGCTTGGTACAGGGTAAAAACGAGCAGTACTTC
TRBJ2-1 TRBD1 TRBV20-1 few CSASPDRGEYNEQFF TGCAGTGCTAGTCCTGACAGGGGCGAGTACAATGAGCAGTTCTTC
TRBJ2-7 TRBD2 TRBV9 few CASSPYGLAGTYEQYF TGTGCCAGCAGCCCCTACGGACTAGCGGGGACCTACGAGCAGTACTTC
TRBJ2-3 NA TRBV24-1 many CATSDSTDTQYF TGTGCCACCAGTGATAGCACAGATACGCAGTATTTT
TRBJ2-7 NA TRBV28 NA CASSLFGRDGEAQYF TGTGCCAGCAGTTTATTTGGCAGGGATGGTGAGGCCCAGTACTTC
TRBJ2-7 NA TRBV7-2 many CASSLGYPYEQYF TGTGCCAGCAGCTTAGGCTACCCCTACGAGCAGTACTTC
TRBJ2-7 TRBD2 TRBV20-1 few CSADSGSGSYEQYF TGCAGTGCGGATAGCGGGAGTGGCTCCTACGAGCAGTACTTC
TRBJ2-3 NA TRBV6-6 NA CASTTDRTDTQYF TGTGCCAGCACGACGGATAGAACAGATACGCAGTATTTT
TRBJ1-1 NA TRBV29-1 NA CSAQRGPTEAFF TGCAGCGCCCAAAGGGGTCCCACTGAAGCTTTCTTT
TRBJ1-6 NA TRBV4-1 NA CASSQAPWDYNSPLHF TGCGCCAGCAGCCAAGCCCCGTGGGACTATAATTCACCCCTCCACTTT
TRBJ2-1 TRBD2 TRBV28 NA CASSPHQGLEQETQFF TGTGCCAGCAGTCCACACCAGGGACTAGAGCAAGAGACCCAGTTCTTC
TRBJ2-7 TRBD2 TRBV20-1 NA CSATAGGLDNEQYF TGCAGTGCTACGGCGGGGGGGCTGGACAATGAGCAGTACTTC
TRBJ2-5 NA TRBV5-1 NA CASSLAGRKEETQYF TGCGCCAGCAGCTTGGCCGGCCGAAAGGAGGAGACCCAGTACTTC
TRBJ2-3 NA TRBV18 NA CASSPSPPGTDTDTQYF TGTGCCAGCTCACCAAGTCCCCCCGGGACTGACACAGATACGCAGTATTTT
TRBJ2-3 NA TRBV4-2 few CASSQTGPTDTQYF TGTGCCAGCAGCCAAACGGGGCCCACAGATACGCAGTATTTT
TRBJ2-7 NA TRBV4-2 NA CASSQDPQDKAYEQYF TGTGCCAGCAGCCAAGATCCGCAGGATAAGGCCTACGAGCAGTACTTC
TRBJ2-7 TRBD1 TRBV5-5 NA CASSLADRARSYEQYF TGTGCCAGCAGCTTGGCTGACAGGGCACGCTCCTACGAGCAGTACTTC
TRBJ2-1 TRBD2 TRBV4-1 few CASSQGGLAGGNEQFF TGCGCCAGCAGCCAAGGGGGACTAGCGGGGGGAAATGAGCAGTTCTTC
TRBJ2-1 TRBD1 TRBV6-1 NA CASRAVLGTGDGNEQFF TGTGCCAGCAGGGCCGTCTTAGGGACAGGGGATGGGAATGAGCAGTTCTTC
TRBJ1-2 TRBD1 TRBV10-1 few CASSEREGQGVYGYTF TGCGCCAGCAGTGAGAGGGAAGGACAGGGAGTCTATGGCTACACCTTC
TRBJ2-1 NA TRBV6-6 many CASRIASINEQFF TGTGCCAGCCGTATAGCGTCCATCAATGAGCAGTTCTTC
TRBJ2-3 TRBD2 TRBV2 NA CASSVAGVQDTQYF TGTGCCAGCAGTGTAGCGGGGGTGCAAGATACGCAGTATTTT
TRBJ2-7 TRBD2 TRBV12-5 few CASGLERDYEQYF TGTGCTAGTGGTTTGGAAAGGGACTATGAGCAGTACTTC
TRBJ2-1 TRBD1 TRBV5-1 many CASRPRTGGNEQFF TGCGCCAGCAGGCCGAGGACAGGGGGCAATGAGCAGTTCTTC
TRBJ2-5 TRBD1 TRBV20-1 few CSDRGLIQETQYF TGCAGTGACAGGGGGCTGATCCAAGAGACCCAGTACTTC
TRBJ2-3 TRBD2 TRBV20-1 NA CSARRLAGRTDTQYF TGCAGTGCTAGGAGACTAGCGGGTCGCACAGATACGCAGTATTTT
TRBJ2-3 TRBD2 TRBV12-3/TRBV12-4 NA CASTPRGGMSTDTQYF TGTGCCAGCACTCCCCGGGGGGGTATGAGCACAGATACGCAGTATTTT
TRBJ2-1 TRBD2 TRBV3-1 NA CASSPRSAGAANEQFF TGTGCCAGCAGCCCCCGAAGCGCGGGAGCCGCTAATGAGCAGTTCTTC
TRBJ2-1 TRBD2 TRBV20-1 NA CSAPRSAGGLNEQFF TGCAGTGCCCCTCGGTCCGCGGGAGGACTCAATGAGCAGTTCTTC
TRBJ2-3 NA TRBV11-1 NA CASNPGRWGTDTQYF TGTGCCAGCAACCCGGGCAGGTGGGGCACAGATACGCAGTATTTT
TRBJ2-7 NA TRBV5-6 few CASSWRGQSYEQYF TGTGCCAGCAGCTGGAGGGGACAGTCCTACGAGCAGTACTTC
TRBJ2-1 TRBD1 TRBV9 NA CASSARDRRYNEQFF TGTGCCAGCAGCGCGAGGGACAGGCGCTACAATGAGCAGTTCTTC
TRBJ2-5 NA TRBV10-3 NA CAISAIAVEETQYF TGTGCCATCAGCGCGATAGCGGTCGAAGAGACCCAGTACTTC
TRBJ2-2 TRBD1 TRBV4-1 few CASSLLQGNGELFF TGCGCCAGCAGCCTCCTACAGGGGAACGGGGAGCTGTTTTTT
TRBJ2-3 TRBD1 TRBV7-9 NA CASSLARGRGGDTQYF TGTGCCAGCAGCTTAGCTAGGGGGCGAGGAGGAGATACGCAGTATTTT
TRBJ2-3 TRBD2 TRBV13 NA CASSLPGLAGLTQYF TGTGCCAGCAGTTTGCCGGGACTAGCGGGGCTTACGCAGTATTTT
TRBJ2-7 TRBD1 TRBV27 NA CASSLGIGGVYEQYF TGTGCCAGCAGTTTAGGGATAGGGGGCGTATACGAGCAGTACTTC
TRBJ2-3 TRBD2 TRBV5-1 NA CASSASSGGQTDTQYF TGCGCCAGCAGCGCCTCCAGCGGGGGTCAGACAGATACGCAGTATTTT
TRBJ1-2 NA TRBV3-1 NA CASSQTRDHYTF TGTGCCAGCAGCCAAACCCGGGACCACTACACCTTC
TRBJ2-7 TRBD2 TRBV7-8 NA CASSPHLSGNGNEQYF TGTGCCAGCAGCCCCCACCTTAGCGGGAATGGGAACGAGCAGTACTTC
TRBJ2-3 TRBD1 TRBV24-1 few CATSGGQGRTDTQYF TGTGCCACCAGTGGGGGACAGGGGCGCACAGATACGCAGTATTTT
TRBJ1-4 NA TRBV12-3/TRBV12-4 few CASRRQGTEKLFF TGTGCCAGCAGGCGTCAGGGAACTGAAAAACTGTTTTTT
TRBJ1-5 NA TRBV12-3/TRBV12-4 few CASSLYRQGNQPQHF TGTGCCAGCAGTTTATACCGACAGGGCAATCAGCCCCAGCATTTT
TRBJ2-1 NA TRBV27 NA CASSSNRDHEQFF TGTGCCAGCAGTTCAAACAGGGATCATGAGCAGTTCTTC
TRBJ2-5 TRBD1 TRBV24-1 few CATSASGGSYNEQYF TGTGCCACCAGTGCCTCAGGGGGCTCCTACAATGAGCAGTACTTC
TRBJ1-5 NA TRBV19 NA CASTSEALHF TGTGCCAGTACCAGCGAGGCTTTGCATTTT
TRBJ2-1 TRBD2 TRBV7-2 NA CASSHIAGGPSNEQFF TGTGCCAGCAGCCACATAGCGGGAGGGCCAAGCAATGAGCAGTTCTTC
TRBJ1-2 TRBD1 TRBV2 NA CASSEGGQSHYGYTF TGTGCCAGCAGTGAAGGGGGACAGAGTCACTATGGCTACACCTTC
TRBJ1-2 TRBD1 TRBV6-1 few CASSVGTGGGYGYTF TGTGCCAGCAGTGTTGGGACAGGGGGGGGCTATGGCTACACCTTC
TRBJ2-5 NA TRBV28 NA CASSFPGLYQETQYF TGTGCCAGCAGTTTCCCAGGGTTATACCAAGAGACCCAGTACTTC